Following are 5 T cell receptor beta chains from one sample sequenced in a study of OX40 agonist ivuxolimab in advanced cancers. Measured with immunoSEQ multiplex PCR; TCRdb has only the in-frame clones, and not every one. Of about 58,000 clones listed, less than 90% are singletons. The starting material was CD4+ or CD8+ T cells sorted from blood, obtained in a trial of the OX40 agonist ivuxolimab. The source of these receptors is an adult with an advanced solid tumor such as melanoma, head and neck, liver or kidney cancer.

The V call is TRBV11-2, the J call TRBJ2-1, with 11 positions matching TRBD2. The trim removed 2 bases at V and 9 bases at J, leaving 6 bases unmatched. The germline gives CDR1 SGHAT, CDR2 FQNNGV. The CDR3 has 15 amino acids. CDR3 amino acids: CASSLMVAGGREQFF. Written as DNA, the CDR3 is TGTGCCAGCAGCTTAATGGTAGCGGGGGGGCGTGAGCAGTTCTTC.

The chain joins TRBV10-3 to TRBJ2-3; D unclear. Trimming cost V 3 bases and J 2 bases, with 15 bases left between them. The CDR3 is 16 amino acids. Germline V CDR1 and CDR2: ENHRY, SYGVKD. For the CDR3, the DNA is TGTGCCATCAGTGACCGAACATCCGACCTCACAGATACGCAGTATTTT. Translated: CAISDRTSDLTDTQYF.

In its sample, this clone was seen once. The rearrangement joins TRBV7-2 to TRBJ1-6, with D possibly being TRBD1 (5 bases). Between the trimmed V and J ends, which lost 5 bases and 0 bases, there was a span of 17 bases. The CDR3 covers 18 residues. Germline CDR1 and CDR2: SGHTA and FQGNSA. CDR3 nucleotide sequence: TGTGCCAGCAGCCCACGTCCGGGAGGGGACTCCTATAATTCACCCCTCCACTTT. Encoded protein: CASSPRPGGDSYNSPLHF.

V usage is TRBV19 and J usage is TRBJ2-5; tentative D call: TRBD1 (7 bases). The V end was cut by 5 bases, the J end by 2 bases, with 12 bases between. The CDR3 has 14 amino acids. The germline CDR1 and CDR2 sequences are LNHDA and SQIVND (reference sequence). CDR3 coding DNA: TGTGCCAGTAGTGCGGGGACAGTACAAGAGACCCAGTACTTC. Translation: CASSAGTVQETQYF.

J is TRBJ2-6 and V is TRBV28, with D maybe TRBD2 (5 bases). Germline loops: CDR1 MDHEN, CDR2 SYDVKM. This CDR3 region has 15 residues. Trimming cost V 8 bases and J 0 bases, with 11 bases left between them. The CDR3 loop is CASRGASSGANVLTF. The CDR3 DNA sequence: TGTGCCAGCCGGGGAGCTAGCTCTGGGGCCAACGTCCTGACTTTC.